These 3 T cell receptor beta chains originate from one sample sequenced in a study of blood T cell repertoires in COVID-19 (dated by TCRdb to 2018 to 2020). The library was prepared using the immunoSEQ multiplex PCR assay. The immuneACCESS repertoire file appears here via TCRdb, limited to in-frame rearrangements. These files lack a portion of the clones; in checked studies, under half of the deficit traces to unresolved V genes, and the cause of the others is not known. The sample table holds about 180,000 clones, of which around 86% were seen once. Less than 3.5% of the sample rests with the top ten. Material for sequencing was peripheral blood. These receptor sequences come from a woman aged 25 to 45 with active or convalescent COVID-19.

The chain carries TRBV9 and TRBJ2-2; 13 bases map to TRBD2. With V trimmed by 3 bases and J by 0 bases, 2 bases remained unmatched. Germline V gives CDR1 SGDLS, CDR2 YYNGEE. The CDR3 has 17 amino acids. CDR3 residues: CASSGLAGGANTGELFF. The DNA for the CDR3 is TGTGCCAGCAGCGGACTAGCGGGAGGCGCGAACACCGGGGAGCTGTTTTTT.

V gene TRBV9 combines with J gene TRBJ1-5; a possible D gene is TRBD1 (6 bases). The germline V and J ends were trimmed by 0 bases and 7 bases, with 14 bases remaining between them. Germline CDR1 is SGDLS and CDR2 is YYNGEE. The CDR3 is made up of 15 amino acids. CDR3 protein: CASSVGTGKGQPQHF. The DNA of the CDR3 is TGTGCCAGCAGCGTAGGTACAGGGAAGGGACAGCCCCAGCATTTT. Drawing the rest from reference TRBV9 and TRBJ1-5, the complete variable domain is DSGVTQTPKHLITATGQRVTLRCSPRSGDLSVYWYQQSLDQGLQFLIQYYNGEERAKGNILERFSAQQFPDLHSELNLSSLELGDSALYFCASSVGTGKGQPQHFGDGTRLSIL.

In this sample, this clone turned up once. The V gene is TRBV5-5, the J gene TRBJ2-7, with 9 bases lining up with TRBD1. CDR3 length: 15 residues. V gave up 2 bases and J gave up 5 bases; unmatched junction bases: 8. The germline V gene encodes CDR1 SGHKS and CDR2 YYEKEE (reference sequence). CDR3 sequence (DNA): TGTGCCAGCAGCTTCCTAACAGGGGGCCTGGACGAGCAGTACTTC. Its protein is CASSFLTGGLDEQYF.